These 20 T cell receptor beta chains were sequenced from one sample in a study of PD-L1 blockade in urothelial cancer. Stated time point: pretreatment peripheral blood. Generated by immunoSEQ multiplex PCR, the TCRdb table keeps only in-frame clones and is missing some. This sample yields some 43,000 clones, of which approximately 80% are seen a single time; 15% to 20% belongs to the top ten. The material was PBMCs, obtained around atezolizumab (anti-PD-L1) treatment. These TCRs come from a man aged 60 to 69 with urothelial cancer.

This chain links TRBV11-1 with TRBJ2-7; no clear D gene. Trimming pared 5 bases from V and 3 bases from J, leaving 8 bases between. CDR1 and CDR2 (germline): SGHAT, FQDESV (reference sequence). This CDR3 comprises 12 residues. CDR3 nucleotides: TGTGCCAGCAGCAGACGGAGCTACGAGCAGTACTTC. Translation gives CASSRRSYEQYF.

This sequence joins TRBV7-9 and TRBJ2-3, with D maybe TRBD2 (5 bases). CDR1 and CDR2 from the germline V gene are SEHNR and FQNEAQ (reference sequence). The CDR3 is 14 amino acids. V was clipped by 5 bases and J by 3 bases, with 12 bases between them. The DNA of the CDR3 is TGTGCCAGCAGCCCCGAGGGCTTTACAGATACGCAGTATTTT. It specifies CASSPEGFTDTQYF.

The V call is TRBV5-1, the J call TRBJ2-7; 7 bases are shared with TRBD2. Germline V lookup: CDR1 SGHRS, CDR2 YFSETQ. The CDR3 is 15 residues long. V dropped 0 bases and J dropped 5; count of bases not matched to a gene: 8. The CDR3 DNA follows: TGCGCCAGCAGCTTGGGGGAGGGAAATTTCGACGAGCAGTACTTC. Protein sequence: CASSLGEGNFDEQYF.

V is TRBV10-2 and J is TRBJ1-6, with D uncertain. Trimming removed 7 bases from V and 8 bases from J, with 9 bases in between. This CDR3 contains 12 residues. The germline V gene has CDR1 WSHSY and CDR2 SAAADI. The CDR3 nucleotides are TGCGCCAGCACACTCGGGGATTCACCCCTCCACTTT. This codes for CASTLGDSPLHF.

The chain joins TRBV5-5 to TRBJ2-5; possibly TRBD2 for D (5 bases). The CDR3 length is 15 residues. Germline V gene lookup returns CDR1 SGHKS and CDR2 YYEKEE (reference sequence). With 0 bases removed from V and 5 bases from J, the gap between germline ends came to 14 bases. The CDR3 DNA reads as TGTGCCAGCAGCTTGGTACAGTTGGGAGAGGAGACCCAGTACTTC. It codes for CASSLVQLGEETQYF.

This CDR3 is CASSPTYGYTF. The CDR3 DNA follows: TGTGCCAGCAGCCCTACCTATGGCTACACCTTC. This rearrangement joins TRBV7-9 to TRBJ1-2; D is unclear. The CDR3 runs 11 residues. The germline V gene has CDR1 SEHNR and CDR2 FQNEAQ (reference sequence). Deletions cut 5 bases from V and 4 bases from J, with 5 bases between.

A few counts support this clone. The chain joins TRBV28 to TRBJ1-3, with a possible D match to TRBD1 (5 bases). Trimming shortened V by 6 bases and J by 0 bases, and 9 bases separated the two germline ends. Germline V gene lookup returns CDR1 MDHEN and CDR2 SYDVKM. The CDR3 contains 14 residues. Here the CDR3 reads CASRGPHSGNTIYF. The CDR3 DNA reads TGTGCCAGCAGGGGGCCCCACTCTGGAAACACCATATATTTT.

The rearrangement joins TRBV14 to TRBJ2-7, with 8 bases fitting TRBD2. Germline values: CDR1 SGHDN, CDR2 FVKESK. CDR3 length: 15 amino acids. With V trimmed by 7 bases and J by 0 bases, 8 bases remained unmatched. In DNA form, the CDR3 reads TGTGCCAGCACCTTGAGCGGGAGCGTCTCCTACGAGCAGTACTTC. Amino acids: CASTLSGSVSYEQYF.

This clone was seen only a few times. The rearrangement links TRBV11-2 to TRBJ2-7, with TRBD2 matching over 11 bases. From germline, CDR1 is SGHAT and CDR2 FQNNGV. V was pared by 5 bases and J by 9 bases, with 6 bases of the junction left unmatched. The CDR3 is made up of 13 amino acids. CDR3 coding DNA: TGTGCCAGCAGCCTAGGACTAGCGGGCGGGCAGTACTTC. Encoded protein: CASSLGLAGGQYF.

In DNA form, the CDR3 reads TGTGCCAGCAGCCCAGCGACGGGGGACCTTCCATATAATTCACCCCTCCACTTT. Encoded protein: CASSPATGDLPYNSPLHF. This sequence joins TRBV9 and TRBJ1-6; D might be TRBD1 (5 bases). V was cut by 4 bases and J by 4 bases, with 21 bases left in between. This CDR3 is 18 amino acids long. The germline CDR1 and CDR2 sequences are SGDLS and YYNGEE. Combining the CDR3 with reference TRBV9 and TRBJ1-6 gives the whole variable domain DSGVTQTPKHLITATGQRVTLRCSPRSGDLSVYWYQQSLDQGLQFLIQYYNGEERAKGNILERFSAQQFPDLHSELNLSSLELGDSALYFCASSPATGDLPYNSPLHFGNGTRLTVT.

This clone came up once. The chain uses TRBV29-1 and TRBJ1-3; D gene ambiguous. The CDR3 loop spans 13 amino acids. The V gene lost 2 bases and the J gene lost 0 bases, with 5 bases spanning the gap. Germline V gives CDR1 SQVTM, CDR2 ANQGSEA. The CDR3 DNA reads as TGCAGCGTTGAAAAGAGCTCTGGAAACACCATATATTTT. Protein product: CSVEKSSGNTIYF. The variable domain in full, completed from reference TRBV29-1 and TRBJ1-3, reads SAVISQKPSRDICQRGTSLTIQCQVDSQVTMMFWYRQQPGQSLTLIATANQGSEATYESGFVIDKFPISRPNLTFSTLTVSNMSPEDSSIYLCSVEKSSGNTIYFGEGSWLTVV.

The CDR3 is CASSQGLSLSEQYF. The CDR3 DNA is TGTGCCAGTAGCCAGGGACTTAGCCTCTCCGAGCAGTACTTC. The genes are TRBV19 and TRBJ2-7; D is perhaps TRBD2 (6 bases). V was shortened by 6 bases and J by 6 bases, with 18 bases between the two germline ends. This CDR3 has 14 amino acids. Germline loops: CDR1 LNHDA, CDR2 SQIVND (reference sequence).

The genes are TRBV29-1 and TRBJ2-3; the D is unclear. Germline CDR1 SQVTM, CDR2 ANQGSEA. The ends were cut back, 0 bases at V and 2 bases at J, with 6 bases in the middle. The CDR3 covers 13 residues. The CDR3 spells CSVEDPLTDTQYF. The CDR3 nucleotides read TGCAGCGTTGAAGATCCCCTCACAGATACGCAGTATTTT.

Ten or more counts support this clone. The rearrangement uses TRBV6-1 and TRBJ1-2; 7 positions match TRBD1. CDR3 size: 14 residues. V was clipped by 6 bases and J by 3 bases; unmatched bases: 7. Germline V gives CDR1 MNHNS, CDR2 SASEGT. This CDR3 reads CASSLTGMDYGYTF. The CDR3 DNA reads as TGTGCCAGCAGCCTGACAGGGATGGACTATGGCTACACCTTC.

The rearrangement uses TRBV6-5 and TRBJ2-7, with D perhaps TRBD1 (5 bases). Germline V gene lookup returns CDR1 MNHEY and CDR2 SVGAGI. The length of the CDR3 is 14 residues. The V end was cut by 6 bases, the J end by 4 bases, with 16 bases between. Written as DNA, the CDR3 is TGTGCCAGCAGCCTCCTAAGGGGCGATTACGAGCAGTACTTC. Translation gives CASSLLRGDYEQYF.

The V and J genes are TRBV6-5 and TRBJ1-2, with 9 bases identical to TRBD1. The J segment lost 4 bases and the V segment lost 6 bases, leaving 6 bases of the junction unmatched. The CDR3 has 14 residues. Germline V gene lookup returns CDR1 MNHEY and CDR2 SVGAGI. The CDR3 DNA is TGTGCCAGCAGCCGGACAGGGGCGACCTATGGCTACACCTTC. It is translated as CASSRTGATYGYTF.

This chain uses TRBV4-3 with TRBJ2-3, with D perhaps matching TRBD1 (6 bases). Trimming pared 3 bases from V and 1 base from J, leaving 11 bases between. The V gene's germline CDR1 is LGHNA and CDR2 YSLEER. The CDR3 spans 15 residues. CDR3 sequence (DNA): TGCGCCAGCAGCCATCGGGACACTCGCACAGATACGCAGTATTTT. It encodes CASSHRDTRTDTQYF.

V gene TRBV11-2 combines with J gene TRBJ2-7; 8 bases map to TRBD2. The CDR3 has 18 residues. Germline lookup yields CDR1 SGHAT and CDR2 FQNNGV. V shed 4 bases and J 0 bases; nucleotides not matched to a gene: 14. The CDR3 nucleotides read TGTGCCAGCAGCTGGGTGTCGGGCGGGAGGCCTAGCTCCTACGAGCAGTACTTC. Residues: CASSWVSGGRPSSYEQYF.

This clone was recorded a few times. The chain links TRBV13 to TRBJ2-3, with TRBD2 matching 15 bases. With 2 bases clipped from V and 5 bases from J, the junction kept 8 bases outside the gene matches. The V gene's germline CDR1 is PRHDT and CDR2 FYEKMQ (reference sequence). The CDR3 spans 18 residues. CDR3 region: CASSLTGLAGGVGDTQYF. CDR3 coding DNA: TGTGCCAGCAGCTTAACGGGACTAGCGGGGGGAGTAGGAGATACGCAGTATTTT.

This rearrangement joins TRBV29-1 to TRBJ1-1; 8 bases align to TRBD1. Germline V lookup: CDR1 SQVTM, CDR2 ANQGSEA. The length of the CDR3 is 14 residues. V lost 5 bases and J lost 1; bases outside the gene matches: 6. The CDR3 is CSVSRGLENTEAFF. The CDR3 coding sequence is TGCAGCGTTTCCAGGGGGCTCGAGAACACTGAAGCTTTCTTT. Full variable domain (remainder filled in from reference TRBV29-1 and TRBJ1-1): SAVISQKPSRDICQRGTSLTIQCQVDSQVTMMFWYRQQPGQSLTLIATANQGSEATYESGFVIDKFPISRPNLTFSTLTVSNMSPEDSSIYLCSVSRGLENTEAFFGQGTRLTVV.